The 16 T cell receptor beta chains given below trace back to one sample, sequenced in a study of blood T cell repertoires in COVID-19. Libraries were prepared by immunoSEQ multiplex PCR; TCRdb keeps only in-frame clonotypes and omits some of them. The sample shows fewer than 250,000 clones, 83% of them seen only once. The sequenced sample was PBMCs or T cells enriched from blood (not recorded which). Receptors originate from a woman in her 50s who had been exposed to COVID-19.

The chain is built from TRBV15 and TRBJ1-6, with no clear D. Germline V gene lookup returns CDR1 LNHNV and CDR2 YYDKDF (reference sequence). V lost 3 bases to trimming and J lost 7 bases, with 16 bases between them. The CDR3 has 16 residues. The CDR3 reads CATSSLEGLGNSPLHF. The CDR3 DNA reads TGTGCCACCAGCAGCTTGGAGGGCCTCGGGAATTCACCCCTCCACTTT.

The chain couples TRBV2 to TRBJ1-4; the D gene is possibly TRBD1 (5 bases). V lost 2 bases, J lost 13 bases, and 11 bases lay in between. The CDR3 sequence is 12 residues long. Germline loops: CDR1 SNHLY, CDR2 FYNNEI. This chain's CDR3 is CASSERRGGLFF. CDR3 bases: TGTGCCAGCAGTGAAAGAAGGGGAGGACTGTTTTTT.

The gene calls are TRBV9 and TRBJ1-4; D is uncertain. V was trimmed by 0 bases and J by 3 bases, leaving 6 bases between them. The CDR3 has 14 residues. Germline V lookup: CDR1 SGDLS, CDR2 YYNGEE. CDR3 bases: TGTGCCAGCAGCGTAGGCGGTGCTAATGAAAAACTGTTTTTT. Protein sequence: CASSVGGANEKLFF.

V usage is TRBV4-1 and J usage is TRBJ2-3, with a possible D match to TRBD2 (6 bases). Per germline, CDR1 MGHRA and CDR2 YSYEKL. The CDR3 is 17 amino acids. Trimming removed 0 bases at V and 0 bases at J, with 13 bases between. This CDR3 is CASSQEGGLPSTDTQYF. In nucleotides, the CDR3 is TGCGCCAGCAGCCAAGAGGGGGGACTCCCGAGCACAGATACGCAGTATTTT.

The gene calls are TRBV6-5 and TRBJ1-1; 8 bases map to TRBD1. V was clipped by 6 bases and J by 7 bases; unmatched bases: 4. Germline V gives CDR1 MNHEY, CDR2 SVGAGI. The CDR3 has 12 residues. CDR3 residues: CASSYGTGEAFF. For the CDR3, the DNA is TGTGCCAGCAGCTATGGGACAGGTGAAGCTTTCTTT.

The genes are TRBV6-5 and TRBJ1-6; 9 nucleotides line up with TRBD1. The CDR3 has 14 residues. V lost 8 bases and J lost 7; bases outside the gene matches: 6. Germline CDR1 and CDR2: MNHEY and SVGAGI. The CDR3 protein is CASRLQGANSPLHF. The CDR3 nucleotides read TGTGCCAGCCGATTACAGGGGGCGAATTCACCCCTCCACTTT.

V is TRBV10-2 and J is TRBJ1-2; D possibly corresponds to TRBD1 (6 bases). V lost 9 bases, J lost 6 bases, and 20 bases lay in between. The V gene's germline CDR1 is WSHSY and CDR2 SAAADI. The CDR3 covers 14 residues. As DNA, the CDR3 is TGCGCCAGTGGGCGGACAGTCGACCGCCATGGCTACACCTTC. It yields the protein CASGRTVDRHGYTF.

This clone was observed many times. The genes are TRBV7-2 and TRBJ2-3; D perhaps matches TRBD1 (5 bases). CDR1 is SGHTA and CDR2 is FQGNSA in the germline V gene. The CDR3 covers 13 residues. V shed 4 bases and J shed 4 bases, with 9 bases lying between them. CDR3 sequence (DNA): TGTGCCAGCAGCTCGATAGGGGCAGATACGCAGTATTTT. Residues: CASSSIGADTQYF.

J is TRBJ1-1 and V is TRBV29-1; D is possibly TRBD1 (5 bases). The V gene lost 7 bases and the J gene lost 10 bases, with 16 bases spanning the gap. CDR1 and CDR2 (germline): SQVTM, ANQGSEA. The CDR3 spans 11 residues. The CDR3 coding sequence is TGCAGCGCCCGGGCGTTGGGGGGAGCTTTCTTT. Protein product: CSARALGGAFF.

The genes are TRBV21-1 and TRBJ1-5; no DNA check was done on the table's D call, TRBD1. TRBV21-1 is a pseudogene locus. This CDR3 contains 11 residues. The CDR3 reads CASSNGQTEHF. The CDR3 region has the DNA TGTGCCAGCAGCAACGGACAGACCGAGCATTTT.

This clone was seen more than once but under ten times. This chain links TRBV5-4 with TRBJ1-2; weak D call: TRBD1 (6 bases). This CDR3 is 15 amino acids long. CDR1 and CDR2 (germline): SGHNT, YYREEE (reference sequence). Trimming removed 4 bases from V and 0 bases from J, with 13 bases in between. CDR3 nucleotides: TGTGCCAGCAGCGTGAGACAGGACTCTAACTATGGCTACACCTTC. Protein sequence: CASSVRQDSNYGYTF.

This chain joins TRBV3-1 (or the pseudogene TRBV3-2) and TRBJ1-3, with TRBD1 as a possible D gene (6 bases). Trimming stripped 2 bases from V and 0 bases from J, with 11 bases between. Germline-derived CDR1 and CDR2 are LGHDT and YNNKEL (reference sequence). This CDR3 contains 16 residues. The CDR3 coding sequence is TGTGCCAGCAGCCAAAGGGACATCAGCTCTGGAAACACCATATATTTT. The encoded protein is CASSQRDISSGNTIYF.

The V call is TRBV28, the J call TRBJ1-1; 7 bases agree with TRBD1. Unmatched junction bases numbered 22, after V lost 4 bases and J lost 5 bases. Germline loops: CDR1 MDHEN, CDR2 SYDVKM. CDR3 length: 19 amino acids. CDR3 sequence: CASSSQRKSYRGSKTEAFF. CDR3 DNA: TGTGCCAGCAGTTCCCAGAGAAAGTCGTACAGGGGTTCGAAGACTGAAGCTTTCTTT.

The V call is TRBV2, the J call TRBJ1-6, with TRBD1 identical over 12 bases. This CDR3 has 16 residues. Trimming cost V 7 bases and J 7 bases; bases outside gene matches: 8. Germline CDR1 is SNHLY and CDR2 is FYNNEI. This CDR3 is CASKGTGQGANSPLHF. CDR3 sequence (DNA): TGTGCCAGCAAGGGGACGGGACAGGGGGCCAATTCACCCCTCCACTTT.

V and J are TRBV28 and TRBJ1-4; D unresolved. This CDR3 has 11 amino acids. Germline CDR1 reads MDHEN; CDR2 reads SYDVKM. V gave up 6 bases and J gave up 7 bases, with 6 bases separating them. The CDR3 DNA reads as TGTGCCAGCAGGCTTAGTGAAAAACTGTTTTTT. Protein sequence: CASRLSEKLFF. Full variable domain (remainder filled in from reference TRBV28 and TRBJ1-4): DVKVTQSSRYLVKRTGEKVFLECVQDMDHENMFWYRQDPGLGLRLIYFSYDVKMKEKGDIPEGYSVSREKKERFSLILESASTNQTSMYLCASRLSEKLFFGSGTQLSVL.

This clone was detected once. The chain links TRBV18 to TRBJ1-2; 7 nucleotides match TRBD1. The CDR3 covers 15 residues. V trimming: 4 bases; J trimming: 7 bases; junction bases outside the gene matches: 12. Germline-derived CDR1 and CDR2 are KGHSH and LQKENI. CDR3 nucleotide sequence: TGTGCCAGCTCACAGAACCGGGACAGCGACCGTGGCTACACCTTC. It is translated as CASSQNRDSDRGYTF.